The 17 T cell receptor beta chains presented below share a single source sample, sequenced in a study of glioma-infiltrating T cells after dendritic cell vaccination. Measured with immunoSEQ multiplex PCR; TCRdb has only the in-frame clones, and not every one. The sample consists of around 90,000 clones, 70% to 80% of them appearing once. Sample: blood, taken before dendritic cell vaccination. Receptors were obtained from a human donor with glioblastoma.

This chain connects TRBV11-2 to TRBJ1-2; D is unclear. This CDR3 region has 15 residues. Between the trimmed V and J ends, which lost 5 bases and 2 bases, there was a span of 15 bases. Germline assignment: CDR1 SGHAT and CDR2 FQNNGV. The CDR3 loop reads CASSLLAGWNYGYTF. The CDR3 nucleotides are TGTGCCAGCAGCCTTCTTGCGGGGTGGAACTATGGCTACACCTTC. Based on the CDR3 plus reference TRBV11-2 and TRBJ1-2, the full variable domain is EAGVAQSPRYKIIEKRQSVAFWCNPISGHATLYWYQQILGQGPKLLIQFQNNGVVDDSQLPKDRFSAERLKGVDSTLKIQPAKLEDSAVYLCASSLLAGWNYGYTFGSGTRLTVV.

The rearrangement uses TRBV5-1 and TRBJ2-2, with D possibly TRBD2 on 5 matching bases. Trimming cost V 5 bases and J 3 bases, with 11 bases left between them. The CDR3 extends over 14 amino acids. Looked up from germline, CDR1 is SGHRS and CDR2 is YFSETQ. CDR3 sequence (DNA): TGCGCCAGCAGAGTAGCGCCTTACACCGGGGAGCTGTTTTTT. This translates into CASRVAPYTGELFF.

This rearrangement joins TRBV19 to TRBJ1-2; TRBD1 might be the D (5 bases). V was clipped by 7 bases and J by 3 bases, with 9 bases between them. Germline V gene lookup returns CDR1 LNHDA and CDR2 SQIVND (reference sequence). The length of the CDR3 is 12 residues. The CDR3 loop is CASTPGYYGYTF. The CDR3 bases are TGTGCCAGTACCCCAGGGTACTATGGCTACACCTTC.

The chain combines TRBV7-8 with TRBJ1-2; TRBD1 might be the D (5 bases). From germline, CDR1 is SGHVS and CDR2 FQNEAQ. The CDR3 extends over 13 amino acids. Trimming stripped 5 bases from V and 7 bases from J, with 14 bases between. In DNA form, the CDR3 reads TGTGCCAGCAGCCCCGGGGGGGTCCCTGGCTACACCTTC. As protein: CASSPGGVPGYTF.

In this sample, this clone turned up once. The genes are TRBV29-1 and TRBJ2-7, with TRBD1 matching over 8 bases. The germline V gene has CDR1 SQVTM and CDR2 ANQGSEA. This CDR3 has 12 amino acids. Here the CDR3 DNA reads TGCAGTGCTACAGGGGGTCCCTACGAGCAGTACTTC. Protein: CSATGGPYEQYF.

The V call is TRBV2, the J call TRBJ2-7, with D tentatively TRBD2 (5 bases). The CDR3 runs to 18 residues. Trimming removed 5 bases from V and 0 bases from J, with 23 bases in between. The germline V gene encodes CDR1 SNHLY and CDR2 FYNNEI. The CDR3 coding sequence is TGTGCCAGCAGTACTTTTTCTTTCTCCGGACTGAGCTCCTACGAGCAGTACTTC. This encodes CASSTFSFSGLSSYEQYF.

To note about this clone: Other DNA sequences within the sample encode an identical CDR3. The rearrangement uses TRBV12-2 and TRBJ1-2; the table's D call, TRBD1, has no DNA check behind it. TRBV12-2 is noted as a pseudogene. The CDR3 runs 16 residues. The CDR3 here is CASRLGQGGANYGYTF. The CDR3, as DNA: TGTGCAAGTCGCTTAGGACAGGGTGGTGCTAACTATGGCTACACCTTC.

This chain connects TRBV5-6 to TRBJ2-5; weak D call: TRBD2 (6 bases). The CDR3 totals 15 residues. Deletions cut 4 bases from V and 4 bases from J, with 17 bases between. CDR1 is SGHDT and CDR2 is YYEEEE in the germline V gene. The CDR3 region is CASSMVGMGGETQYF. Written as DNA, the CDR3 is TGTGCCAGCAGCATGGTAGGGATGGGGGGAGAGACCCAGTACTTC.

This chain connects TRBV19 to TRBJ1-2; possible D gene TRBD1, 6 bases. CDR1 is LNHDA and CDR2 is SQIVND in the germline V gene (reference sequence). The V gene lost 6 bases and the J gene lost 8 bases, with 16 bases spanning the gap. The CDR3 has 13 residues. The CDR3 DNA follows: TGTGCCAGTAGCCTCAGGGGCCCGTTCGGCTACACCTTC. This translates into CASSLRGPFGYTF.

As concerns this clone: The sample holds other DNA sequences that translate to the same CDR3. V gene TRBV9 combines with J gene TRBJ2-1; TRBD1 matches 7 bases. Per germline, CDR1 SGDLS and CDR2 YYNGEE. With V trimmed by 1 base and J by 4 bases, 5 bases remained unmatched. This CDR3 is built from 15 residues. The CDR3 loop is CASSVSGDSYNEQFF. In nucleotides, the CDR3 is TGTGCCAGCAGCGTATCCGGGGACAGTTACAATGAGCAGTTCTTC.

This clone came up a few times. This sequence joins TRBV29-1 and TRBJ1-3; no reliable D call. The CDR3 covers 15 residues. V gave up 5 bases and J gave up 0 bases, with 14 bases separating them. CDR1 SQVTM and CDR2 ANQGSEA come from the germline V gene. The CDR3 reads CSVSYGLSSGNTIYF. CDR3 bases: TGCAGCGTTTCTTACGGACTGAGCTCTGGAAACACCATATATTTT.

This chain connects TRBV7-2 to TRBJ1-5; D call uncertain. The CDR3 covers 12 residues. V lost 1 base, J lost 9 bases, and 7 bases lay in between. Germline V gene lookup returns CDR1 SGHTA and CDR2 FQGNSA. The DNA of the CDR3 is TGTGCCAGCAGCTTAGGGTACTCGCCCCAGCATTTT. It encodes CASSLGYSPQHF.

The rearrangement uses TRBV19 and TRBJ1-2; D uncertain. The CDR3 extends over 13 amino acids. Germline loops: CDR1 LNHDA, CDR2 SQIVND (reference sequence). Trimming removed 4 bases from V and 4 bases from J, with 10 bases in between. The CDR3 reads CASSKTTGYGYTF. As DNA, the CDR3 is TGTGCCAGTAGTAAAACGACGGGCTATGGCTACACCTTC.

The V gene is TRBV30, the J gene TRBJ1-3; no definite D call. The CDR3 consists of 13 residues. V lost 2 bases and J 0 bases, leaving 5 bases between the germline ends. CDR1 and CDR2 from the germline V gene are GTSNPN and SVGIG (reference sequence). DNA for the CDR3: TGTGCCTGGAGTCTAGGCTCTGGAAACACCATATATTTT. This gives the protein CAWSLGSGNTIYF.

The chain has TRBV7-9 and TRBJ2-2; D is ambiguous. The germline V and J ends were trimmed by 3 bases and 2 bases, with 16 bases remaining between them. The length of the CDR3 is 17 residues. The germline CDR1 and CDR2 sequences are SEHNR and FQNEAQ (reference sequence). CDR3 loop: CASSFEPRALNTGELFF. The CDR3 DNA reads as TGTGCCAGCAGCTTCGAGCCCCGAGCCCTTAACACCGGGGAGCTGTTTTTT.

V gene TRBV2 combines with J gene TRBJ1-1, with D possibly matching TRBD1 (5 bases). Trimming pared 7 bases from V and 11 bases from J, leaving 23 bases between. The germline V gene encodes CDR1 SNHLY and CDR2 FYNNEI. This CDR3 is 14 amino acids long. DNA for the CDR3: TGTGCCAGCACCACAAATTACGACAGTGTGTGGGCTTTCTTT. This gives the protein CASTTNYDSVWAFF.

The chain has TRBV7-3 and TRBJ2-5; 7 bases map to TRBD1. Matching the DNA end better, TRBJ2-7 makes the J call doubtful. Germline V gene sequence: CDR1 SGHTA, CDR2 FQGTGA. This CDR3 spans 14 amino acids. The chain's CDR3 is CASSRTGPSYEQYF. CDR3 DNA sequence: TGTGCCAGCAGCAGGACAGGTCCCTCCTACGAGCAGTACTTC.